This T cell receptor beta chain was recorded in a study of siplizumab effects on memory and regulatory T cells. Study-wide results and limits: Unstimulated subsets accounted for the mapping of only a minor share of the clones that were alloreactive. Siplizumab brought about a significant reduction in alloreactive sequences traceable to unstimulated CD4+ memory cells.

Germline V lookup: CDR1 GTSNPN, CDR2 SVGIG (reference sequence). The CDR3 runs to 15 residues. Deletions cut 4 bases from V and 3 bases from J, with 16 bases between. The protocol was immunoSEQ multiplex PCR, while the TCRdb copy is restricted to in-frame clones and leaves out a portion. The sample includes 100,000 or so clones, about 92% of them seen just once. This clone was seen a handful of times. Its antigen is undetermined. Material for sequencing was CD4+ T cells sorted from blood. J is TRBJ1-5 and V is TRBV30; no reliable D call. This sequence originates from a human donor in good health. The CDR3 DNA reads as TGTGCCTGGAAACCCAAGGGAGGGTACAATCAGCCCCAGCATTTT. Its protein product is CAWKPKGGYNQPQHF.